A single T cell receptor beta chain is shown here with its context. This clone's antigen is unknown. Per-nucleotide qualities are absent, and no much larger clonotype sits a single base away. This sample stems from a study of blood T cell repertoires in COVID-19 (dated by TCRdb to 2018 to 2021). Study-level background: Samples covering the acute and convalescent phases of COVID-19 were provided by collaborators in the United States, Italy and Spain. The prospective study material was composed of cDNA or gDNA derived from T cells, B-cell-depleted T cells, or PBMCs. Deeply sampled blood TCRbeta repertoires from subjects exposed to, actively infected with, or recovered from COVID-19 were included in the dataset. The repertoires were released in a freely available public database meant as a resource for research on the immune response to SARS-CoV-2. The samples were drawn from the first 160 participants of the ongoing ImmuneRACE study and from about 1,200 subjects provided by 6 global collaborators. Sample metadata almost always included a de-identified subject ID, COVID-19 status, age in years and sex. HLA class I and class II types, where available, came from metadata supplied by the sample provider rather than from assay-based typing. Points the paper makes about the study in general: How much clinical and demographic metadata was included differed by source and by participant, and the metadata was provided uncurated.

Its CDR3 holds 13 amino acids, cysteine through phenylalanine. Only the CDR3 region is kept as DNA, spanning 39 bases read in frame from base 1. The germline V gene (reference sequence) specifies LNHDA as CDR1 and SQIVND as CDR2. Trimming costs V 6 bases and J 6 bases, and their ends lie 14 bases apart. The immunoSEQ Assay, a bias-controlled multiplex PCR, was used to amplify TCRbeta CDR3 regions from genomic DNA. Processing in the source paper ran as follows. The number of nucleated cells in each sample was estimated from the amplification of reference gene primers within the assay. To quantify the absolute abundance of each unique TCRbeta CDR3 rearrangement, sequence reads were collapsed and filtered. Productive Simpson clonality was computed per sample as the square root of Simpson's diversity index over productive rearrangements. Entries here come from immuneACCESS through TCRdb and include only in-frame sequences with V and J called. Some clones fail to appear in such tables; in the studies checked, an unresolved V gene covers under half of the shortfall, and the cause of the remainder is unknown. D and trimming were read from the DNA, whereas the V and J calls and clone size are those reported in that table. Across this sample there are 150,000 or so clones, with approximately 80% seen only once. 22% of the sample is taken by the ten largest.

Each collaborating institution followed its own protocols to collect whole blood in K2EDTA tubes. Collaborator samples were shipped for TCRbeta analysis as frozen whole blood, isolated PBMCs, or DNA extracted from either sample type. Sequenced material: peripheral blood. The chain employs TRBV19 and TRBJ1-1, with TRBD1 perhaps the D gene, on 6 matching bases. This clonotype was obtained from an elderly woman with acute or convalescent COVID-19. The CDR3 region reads CASSHGQTAEAFF. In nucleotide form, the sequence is TGTGCCAGTAGCCACGGACAGACCGCTGAAGCTTTCTTT.